What follows describes a single TCR beta chain. Its antigen is currently unknown. TCRdb called the 5' RACE reads again in MiXCR, with one record for every CDR3 protein. The sample lists 400,000 to 500,000 distinct CDR3 sequences; around 18% were seen once. The V end lost 4 bases, the J end lost 4 bases, and 14 bases lay between the germline ends. This CDR3 contains 14 residues. In germline, CDR1 is SNHLY, CDR2 FYNNEI. This specimen comes from a study of T-cell memory formation after mild COVID-19. Findings and caveats of the study: Cross-reactive memory appears to have joined, as suggested by some responding clones showing up in pre-infection memory. Most CD4+ clones that shrank were in CM and EM, while CD8+ ones turned up in EMRA.

V and J are TRBV2 and TRBJ2-7; D not certain. The origin of this receptor is an adult woman who had mild COVID-19 (a few samples of this study predate the infection). Cell type and time point are not known. Sequencing used PBMCs or a T cell subset sorted from them (not recorded which). The CDR3 DNA sequence: TGTGCCAGCAGTGCGGTCCCCCTTTCATACGAGCAGTACTTC. Translated: CASSAVPLSYEQYF.